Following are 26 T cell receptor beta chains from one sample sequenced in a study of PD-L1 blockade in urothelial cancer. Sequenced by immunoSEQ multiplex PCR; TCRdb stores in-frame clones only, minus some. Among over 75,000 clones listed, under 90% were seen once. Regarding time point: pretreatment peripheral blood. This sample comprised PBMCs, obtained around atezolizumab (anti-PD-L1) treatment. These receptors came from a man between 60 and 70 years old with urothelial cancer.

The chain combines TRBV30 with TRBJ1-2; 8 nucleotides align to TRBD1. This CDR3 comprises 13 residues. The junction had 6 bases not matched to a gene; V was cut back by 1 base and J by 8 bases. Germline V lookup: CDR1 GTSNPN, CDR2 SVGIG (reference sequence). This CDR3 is CAWSEDRVGGYTF. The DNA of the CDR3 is TGTGCCTGGAGTGAGGACAGGGTTGGAGGCTACACCTTC.

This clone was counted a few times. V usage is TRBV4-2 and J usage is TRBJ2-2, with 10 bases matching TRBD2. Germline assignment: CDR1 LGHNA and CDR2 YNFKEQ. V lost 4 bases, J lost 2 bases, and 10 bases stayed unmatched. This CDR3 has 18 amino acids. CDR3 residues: CASSRRTSGTPNTGELFF. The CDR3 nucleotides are TGTGCCAGCAGCCGGAGGACTAGCGGAACTCCCAACACCGGGGAGCTGTTTTTT.

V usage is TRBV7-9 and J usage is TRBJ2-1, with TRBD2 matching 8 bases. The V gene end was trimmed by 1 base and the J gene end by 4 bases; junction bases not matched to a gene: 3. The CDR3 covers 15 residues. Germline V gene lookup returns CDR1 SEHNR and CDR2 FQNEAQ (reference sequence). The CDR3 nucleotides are TGTGCCAGCAGCTTAGGCGGGGGGTTTTACAATGAGCAGTTCTTC. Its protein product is CASSLGGGFYNEQFF.

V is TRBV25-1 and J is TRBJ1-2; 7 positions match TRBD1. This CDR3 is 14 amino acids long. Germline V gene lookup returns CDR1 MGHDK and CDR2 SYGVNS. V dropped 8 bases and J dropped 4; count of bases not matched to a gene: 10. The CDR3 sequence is CASFGQDPFYGYTF. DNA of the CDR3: TGTGCCAGCTTCGGACAGGACCCTTTCTATGGCTACACCTTC.

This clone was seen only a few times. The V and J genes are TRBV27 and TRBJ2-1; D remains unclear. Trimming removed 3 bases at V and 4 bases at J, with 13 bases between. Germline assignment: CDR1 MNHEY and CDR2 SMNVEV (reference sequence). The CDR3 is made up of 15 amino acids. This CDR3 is CASSFNSFGYNEQFF. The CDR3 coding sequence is TGTGCCAGCAGTTTTAATAGCTTCGGGTACAATGAGCAGTTCTTC.

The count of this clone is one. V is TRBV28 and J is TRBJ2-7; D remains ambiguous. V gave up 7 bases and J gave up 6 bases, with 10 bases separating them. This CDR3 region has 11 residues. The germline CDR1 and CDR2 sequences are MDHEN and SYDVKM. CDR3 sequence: CASTSRSEQYF. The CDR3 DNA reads TGTGCCAGCACCTCGAGGTCCGAGCAGTACTTC.

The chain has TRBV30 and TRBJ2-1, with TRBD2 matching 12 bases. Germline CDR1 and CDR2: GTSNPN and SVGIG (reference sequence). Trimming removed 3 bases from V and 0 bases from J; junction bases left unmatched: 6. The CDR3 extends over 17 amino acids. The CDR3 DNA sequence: TGTGCCTGGAGCGGGACTAGCGGGTCAAGCTCCTACAATGAGCAGTTCTTC. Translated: CAWSGTSGSSSYNEQFF.

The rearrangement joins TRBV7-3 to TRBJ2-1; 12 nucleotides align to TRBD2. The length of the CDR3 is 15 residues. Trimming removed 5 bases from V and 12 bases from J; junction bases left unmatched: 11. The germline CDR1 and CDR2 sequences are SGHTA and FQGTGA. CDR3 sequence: CASSTTSGGFSGQFF. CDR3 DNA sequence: TGTGCCAGCAGCACTACTAGCGGGGGGTTCAGCGGGCAGTTCTTC.

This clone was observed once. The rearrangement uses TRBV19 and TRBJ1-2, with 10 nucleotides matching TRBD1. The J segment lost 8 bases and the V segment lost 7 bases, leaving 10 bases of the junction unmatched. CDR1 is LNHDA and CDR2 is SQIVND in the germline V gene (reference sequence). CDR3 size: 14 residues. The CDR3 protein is CASTSGDRGQGYTF. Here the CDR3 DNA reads TGTGCCAGTACATCCGGGGACAGGGGACAAGGCTACACCTTC.

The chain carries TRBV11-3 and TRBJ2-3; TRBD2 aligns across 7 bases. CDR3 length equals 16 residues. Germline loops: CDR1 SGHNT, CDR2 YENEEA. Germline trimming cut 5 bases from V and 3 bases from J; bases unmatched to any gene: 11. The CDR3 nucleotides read TGTGCCAGCAGCCCGAGGACTAGGCTAGGGACAGATACGCAGTATTTT. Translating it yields CASSPRTRLGTDTQYF.

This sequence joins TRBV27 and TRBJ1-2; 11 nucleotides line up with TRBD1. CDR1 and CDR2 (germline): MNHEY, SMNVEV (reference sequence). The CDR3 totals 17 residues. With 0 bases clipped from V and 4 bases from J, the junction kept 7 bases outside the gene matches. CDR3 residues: CASSLSTAGTGGYGYTF. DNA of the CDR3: TGTGCCAGCAGTTTATCGACCGCCGGGACAGGGGGCTATGGCTACACCTTC.

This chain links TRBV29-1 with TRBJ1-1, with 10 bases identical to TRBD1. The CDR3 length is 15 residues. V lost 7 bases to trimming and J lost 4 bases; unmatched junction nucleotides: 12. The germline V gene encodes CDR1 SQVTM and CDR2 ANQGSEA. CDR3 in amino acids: CSENLRTGGGTEAFF. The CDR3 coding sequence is TGCAGCGAGAATCTCCGGACAGGGGGTGGCACTGAAGCTTTCTTT.

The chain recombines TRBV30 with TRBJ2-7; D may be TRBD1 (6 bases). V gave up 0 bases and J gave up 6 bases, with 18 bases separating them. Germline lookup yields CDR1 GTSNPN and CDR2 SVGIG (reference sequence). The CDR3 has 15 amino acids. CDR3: CAWSVLSQGRGEQYF. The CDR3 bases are TGTGCCTGGAGTGTACTCTCACAGGGTCGTGGCGAGCAGTACTTC.

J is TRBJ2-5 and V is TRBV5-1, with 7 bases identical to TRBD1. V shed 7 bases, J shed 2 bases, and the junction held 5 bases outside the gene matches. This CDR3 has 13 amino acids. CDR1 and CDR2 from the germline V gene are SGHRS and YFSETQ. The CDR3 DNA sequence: TGCGCCAGCTCTAAGGGACAGCAAGAGACCCAGTACTTC. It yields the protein CASSKGQQETQYF.

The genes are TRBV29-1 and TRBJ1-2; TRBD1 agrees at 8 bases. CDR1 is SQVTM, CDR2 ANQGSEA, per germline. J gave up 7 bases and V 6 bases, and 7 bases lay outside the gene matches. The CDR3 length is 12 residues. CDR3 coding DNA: TGCAGCGTGACGGACAGGGAGGTTGGCTACACCTTC. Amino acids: CSVTDREVGYTF.

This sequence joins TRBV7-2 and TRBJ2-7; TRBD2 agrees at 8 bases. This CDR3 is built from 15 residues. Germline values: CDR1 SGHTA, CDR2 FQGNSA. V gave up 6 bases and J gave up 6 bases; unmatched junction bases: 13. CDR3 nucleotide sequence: TGTGCCAGCAGTCAAAGGAGCGGGAGCTCCATCGAGCAGTACTTC. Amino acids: CASSQRSGSSIEQYF.

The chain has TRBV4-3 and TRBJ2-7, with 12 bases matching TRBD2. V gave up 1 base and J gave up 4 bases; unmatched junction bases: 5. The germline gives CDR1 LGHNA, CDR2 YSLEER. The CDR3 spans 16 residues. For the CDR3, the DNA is TGCGCCAGCAGCCAAGGGCTAGCGGGAGGGAAGTACGAGCAGTACTTC. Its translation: CASSQGLAGGKYEQYF.

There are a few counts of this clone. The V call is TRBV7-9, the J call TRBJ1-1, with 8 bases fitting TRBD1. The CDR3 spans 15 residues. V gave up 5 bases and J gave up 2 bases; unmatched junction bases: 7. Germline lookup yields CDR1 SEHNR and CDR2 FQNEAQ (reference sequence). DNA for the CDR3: TGTGCCAGCAGCCCTCGGACAGGGTCAAACACTGAAGCTTTCTTT. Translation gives CASSPRTGSNTEAFF.

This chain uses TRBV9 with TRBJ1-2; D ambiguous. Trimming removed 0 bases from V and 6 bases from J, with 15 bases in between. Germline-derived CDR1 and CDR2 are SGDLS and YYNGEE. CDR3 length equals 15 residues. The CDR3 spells CASSVGYPPRHGYTF. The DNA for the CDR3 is TGTGCCAGCAGCGTAGGTTACCCGCCGAGGCATGGCTACACCTTC.

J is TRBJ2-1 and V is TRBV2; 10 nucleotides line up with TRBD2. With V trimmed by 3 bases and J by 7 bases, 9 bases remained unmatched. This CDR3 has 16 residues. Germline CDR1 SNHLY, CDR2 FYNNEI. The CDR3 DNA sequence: TGTGCCAGCAGTGAGGCTTTAGCGGGAGGTAAGAATGAGCAGTTCTTC. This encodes CASSEALAGGKNEQFF.

CDR3 region: CASSLVVAGGSTDTQYF. The CDR3 coding sequence is TGCGCCAGCAGCTTGGTAGTAGCGGGAGGGAGCACAGATACGCAGTATTTT. The chain couples TRBV5-1 to TRBJ2-3; 11 nucleotides agree with TRBD2. Germline values: CDR1 SGHRS, CDR2 YFSETQ. The ends lost 0 bases at V and 0 bases at J; junction bases unmatched: 3. CDR3 length: 17 residues.

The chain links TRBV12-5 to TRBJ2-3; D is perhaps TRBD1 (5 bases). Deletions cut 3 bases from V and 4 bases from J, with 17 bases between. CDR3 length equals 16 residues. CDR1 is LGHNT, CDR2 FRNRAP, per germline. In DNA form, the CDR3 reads TGTGCTAGTGGTTTACAATCGGGCAGGGCGGCAGATACGCAGTATTTT. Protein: CASGLQSGRAADTQYF.

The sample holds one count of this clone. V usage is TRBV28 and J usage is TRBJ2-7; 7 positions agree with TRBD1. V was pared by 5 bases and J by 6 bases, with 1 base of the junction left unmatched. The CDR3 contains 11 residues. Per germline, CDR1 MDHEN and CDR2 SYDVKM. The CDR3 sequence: CASSRGREQYF. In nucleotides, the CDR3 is TGTGCCAGCAGTAGGGGGCGCGAGCAGTACTTC.

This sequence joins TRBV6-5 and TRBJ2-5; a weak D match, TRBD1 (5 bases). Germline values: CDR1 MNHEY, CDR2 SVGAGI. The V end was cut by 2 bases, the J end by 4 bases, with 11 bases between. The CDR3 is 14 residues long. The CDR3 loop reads CASSYGRGAETQYF. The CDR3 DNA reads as TGTGCCAGCAGTTACGGTCGTGGGGCAGAGACCCAGTACTTC.

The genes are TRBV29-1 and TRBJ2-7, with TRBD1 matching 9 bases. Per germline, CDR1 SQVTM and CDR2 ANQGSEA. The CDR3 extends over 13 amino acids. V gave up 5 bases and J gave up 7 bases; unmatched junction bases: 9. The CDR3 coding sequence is TGCAGCGTTACAAAACAGGGGGCGAGGGAGCAGTACTTC. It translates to CSVTKQGAREQYF.

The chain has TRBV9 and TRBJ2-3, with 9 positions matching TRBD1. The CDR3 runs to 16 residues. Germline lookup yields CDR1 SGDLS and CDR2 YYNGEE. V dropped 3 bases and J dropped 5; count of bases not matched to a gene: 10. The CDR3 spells CASSGYRGQGGDTQYF. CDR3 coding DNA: TGTGCCAGCAGCGGGTACCGGGGACAGGGAGGAGATACGCAGTATTTT.